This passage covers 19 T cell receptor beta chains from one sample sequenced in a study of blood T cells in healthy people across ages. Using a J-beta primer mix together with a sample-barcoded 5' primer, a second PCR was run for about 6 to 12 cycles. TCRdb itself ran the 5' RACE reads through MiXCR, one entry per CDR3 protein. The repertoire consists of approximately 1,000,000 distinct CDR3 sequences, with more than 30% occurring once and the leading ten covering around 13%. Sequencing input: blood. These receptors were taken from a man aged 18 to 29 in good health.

DNA for the CDR3: TGCAGTGCTAGGGGGGACAGGGTGGGGGAGCAGTACTTC. Protein product: CSARGDRVGEQYF. The chain recombines TRBV20-1 with TRBJ2-5; 9 nucleotides line up with TRBD1. V trimming: 3 bases; J trimming: 11 bases; junction bases outside the gene matches: 10. In germline, CDR1 is DFQATT, CDR2 SNEGSKA (reference sequence). This CDR3 region has 13 residues.

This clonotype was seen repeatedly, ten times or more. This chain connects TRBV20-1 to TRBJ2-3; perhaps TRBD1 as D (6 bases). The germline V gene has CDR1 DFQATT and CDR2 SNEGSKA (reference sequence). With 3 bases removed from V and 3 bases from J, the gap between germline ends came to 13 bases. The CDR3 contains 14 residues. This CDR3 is CSASAGQKTDTQYF. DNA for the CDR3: TGCAGTGCTAGTGCAGGACAGAAAACAGATACGCAGTATTTT.

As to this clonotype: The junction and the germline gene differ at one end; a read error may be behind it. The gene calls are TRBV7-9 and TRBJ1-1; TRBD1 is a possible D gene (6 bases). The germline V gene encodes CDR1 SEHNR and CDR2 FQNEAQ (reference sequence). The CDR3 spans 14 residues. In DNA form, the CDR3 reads TGTGCCGGCAGGTCGCTGGGGGCGCGGACTGAAGCTTTCTTT. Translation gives CAGRSLGARTEAFF. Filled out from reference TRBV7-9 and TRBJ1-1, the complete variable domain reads DTGVSQNPRHKITKRGQNVTFRCDPISEHNRLYWYRQTLGQGPEFLTYFQNEAQLEKSRLLSDRFSAERPKGSFSTLEIQRTEQGDSAMYLCAGRSLGARTEAFFGQGTRLTVV.

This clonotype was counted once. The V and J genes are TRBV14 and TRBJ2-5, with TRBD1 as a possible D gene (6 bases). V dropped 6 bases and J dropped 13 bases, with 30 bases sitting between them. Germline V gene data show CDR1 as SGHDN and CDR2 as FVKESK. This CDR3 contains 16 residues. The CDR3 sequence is CASSLRLGDRSYELYF. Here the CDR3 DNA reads TGTGCCAGCAGTCTAAGACTGGGTGACAGGTCCTACGAGCTGTACTTC.

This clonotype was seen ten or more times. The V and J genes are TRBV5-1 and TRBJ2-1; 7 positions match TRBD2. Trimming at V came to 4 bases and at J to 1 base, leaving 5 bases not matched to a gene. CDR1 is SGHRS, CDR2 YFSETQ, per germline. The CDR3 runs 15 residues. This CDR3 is CASSTSGASYNEQFF. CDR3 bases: TGCGCCAGCAGCACAAGCGGGGCGTCCTACAATGAGCAGTTCTTC.

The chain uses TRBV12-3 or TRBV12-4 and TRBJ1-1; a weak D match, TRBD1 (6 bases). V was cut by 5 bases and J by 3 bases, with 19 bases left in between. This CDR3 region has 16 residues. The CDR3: CASSTPEEGDDTEAFF. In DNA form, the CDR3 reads TGTGCCAGCAGTACGCCGGAGGAGGGGGACGACACTGAAGCTTTCTTT.

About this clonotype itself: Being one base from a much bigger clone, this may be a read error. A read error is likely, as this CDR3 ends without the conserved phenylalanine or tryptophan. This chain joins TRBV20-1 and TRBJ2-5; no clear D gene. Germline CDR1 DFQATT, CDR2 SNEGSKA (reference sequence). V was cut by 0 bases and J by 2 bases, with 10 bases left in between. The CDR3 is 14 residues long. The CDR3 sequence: CSARDQAVQETQYL. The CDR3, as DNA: TGCAGTGCTAGAGATCAGGCGGTACAAGAGACCCAGTACTTA.

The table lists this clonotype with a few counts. The CDR3 sequence: CASSPGLAVRRDTQYF. CDR3 bases: TGTGCCAGCAGCCCGGGACTAGCGGTCAGAAGGGATACGCAGTATTTT. The genes are TRBV5-6 and TRBJ2-3; 11 bases are shared with TRBD2. Germline CDR1 reads SGHDT; CDR2 reads YYEEEE. The junction had 10 bases not matched to a gene; V was cut back by 4 bases and J by 6 bases. The CDR3 contains 16 residues.

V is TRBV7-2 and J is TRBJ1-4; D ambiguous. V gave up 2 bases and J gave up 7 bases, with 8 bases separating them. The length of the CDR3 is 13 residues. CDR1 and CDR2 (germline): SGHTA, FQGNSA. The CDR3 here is CASSLWGSEKLFF. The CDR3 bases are TGTGCCAGCAGCTTATGGGGATCTGAAAAACTGTTTTTT.

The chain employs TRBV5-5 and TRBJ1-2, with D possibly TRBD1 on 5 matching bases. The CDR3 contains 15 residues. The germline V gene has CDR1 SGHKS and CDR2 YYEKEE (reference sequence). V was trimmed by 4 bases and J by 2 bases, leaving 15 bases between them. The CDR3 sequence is CASSPSTGQNYGYTF. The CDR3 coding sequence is TGTGCCAGCAGCCCCTCTACAGGACAAAACTATGGCTACACCTTC. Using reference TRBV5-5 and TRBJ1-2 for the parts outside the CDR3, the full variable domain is DAGVTQSPTHLIKTRGQQVTLRCSPISGHKSVSWYQQVLGQGPQFIFQYYEKEERGRGNFPDRFSARQFPNYSSELNVNALLLGDSALYLCASSPSTGQNYGYTFGSGTRLTVV.

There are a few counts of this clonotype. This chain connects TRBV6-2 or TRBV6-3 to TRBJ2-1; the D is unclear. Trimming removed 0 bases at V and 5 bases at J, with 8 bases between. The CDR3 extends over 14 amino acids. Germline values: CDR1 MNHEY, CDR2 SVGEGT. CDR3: CASSYSAIHNEQFF. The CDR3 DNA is TGTGCCAGCAGTTACTCGGCCATTCACAATGAGCAGTTCTTC.

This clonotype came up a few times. In nucleotides, the CDR3 is TGTGCCAGCAGGTCTATCGACAGTAATCAGCCCCAGCATTTT. It yields the protein CASRSIDSNQPQHF. The V and J genes are TRBV6-1 and TRBJ1-5; TRBD1 might be the D (5 bases). The CDR3 totals 14 residues. Germline V gene sequence: CDR1 MNHNS, CDR2 SASEGT. The V gene lost 6 bases and the J gene lost 4 bases, with 13 bases spanning the gap.

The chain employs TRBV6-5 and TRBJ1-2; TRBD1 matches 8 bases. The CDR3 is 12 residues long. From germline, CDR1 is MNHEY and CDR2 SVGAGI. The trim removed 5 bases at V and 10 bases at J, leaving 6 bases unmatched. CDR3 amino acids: CASSPGQGDYTF. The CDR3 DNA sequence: TGTGCCAGCAGTCCCGGACAGGGTGACTACACCTTC.

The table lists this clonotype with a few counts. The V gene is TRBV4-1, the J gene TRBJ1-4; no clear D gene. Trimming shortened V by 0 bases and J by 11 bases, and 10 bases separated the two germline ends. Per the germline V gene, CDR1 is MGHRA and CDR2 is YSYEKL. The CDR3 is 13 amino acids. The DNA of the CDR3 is TGCGCCAGCAGCCAAGAGACTGTGGGCAAACTGTTTTTT. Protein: CASSQETVGKLFF.

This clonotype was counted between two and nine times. Here the CDR3 reads CAISESVAGGYTF. CDR3 nucleotides: TGTGCCATCAGTGAGTCCGTGGCAGGTGGCTACACCTTC. The rearrangement links TRBV10-3 to TRBJ1-2; no definite D call. This CDR3 is built from 13 residues. V was shortened by 0 bases and J by 7 bases, with 9 bases between the two germline ends. The germline gives CDR1 ENHRY, CDR2 SYGVKD.

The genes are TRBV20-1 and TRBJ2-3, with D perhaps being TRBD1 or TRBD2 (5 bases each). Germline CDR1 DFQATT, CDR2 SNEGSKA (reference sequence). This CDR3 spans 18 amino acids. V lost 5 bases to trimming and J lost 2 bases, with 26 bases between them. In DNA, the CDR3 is TGCAGTGCTCACTCGCCCTTCCTCGGGACCGCTCCCACAGATACGCAGTATTTT. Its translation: CSAHSPFLGTAPTDTQYF.

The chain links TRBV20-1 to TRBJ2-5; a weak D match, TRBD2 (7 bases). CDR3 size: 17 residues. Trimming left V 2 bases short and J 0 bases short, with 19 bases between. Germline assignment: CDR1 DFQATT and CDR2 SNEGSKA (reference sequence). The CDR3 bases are TGCAGTGCTAGACCACTGGGGGGGGCAATACACCAAGAGACCCAGTACTTC. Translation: CSARPLGGAIHQETQYF.

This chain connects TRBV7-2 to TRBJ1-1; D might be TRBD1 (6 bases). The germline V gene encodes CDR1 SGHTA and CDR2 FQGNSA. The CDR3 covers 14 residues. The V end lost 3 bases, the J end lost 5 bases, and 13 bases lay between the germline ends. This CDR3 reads CASSFKRGQTEAFF. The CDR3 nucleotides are TGTGCCAGCAGCTTTAAACGGGGGCAGACTGAAGCTTTCTTT.

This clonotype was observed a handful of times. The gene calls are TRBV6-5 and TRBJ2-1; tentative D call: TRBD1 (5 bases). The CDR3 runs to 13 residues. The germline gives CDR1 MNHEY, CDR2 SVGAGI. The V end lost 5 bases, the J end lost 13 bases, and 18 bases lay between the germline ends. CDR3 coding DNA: TGTGCCAGCAGTAGGGCCGCGCAGGGCCTCCAGTTCTTC. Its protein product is CASSRAAQGLQFF.